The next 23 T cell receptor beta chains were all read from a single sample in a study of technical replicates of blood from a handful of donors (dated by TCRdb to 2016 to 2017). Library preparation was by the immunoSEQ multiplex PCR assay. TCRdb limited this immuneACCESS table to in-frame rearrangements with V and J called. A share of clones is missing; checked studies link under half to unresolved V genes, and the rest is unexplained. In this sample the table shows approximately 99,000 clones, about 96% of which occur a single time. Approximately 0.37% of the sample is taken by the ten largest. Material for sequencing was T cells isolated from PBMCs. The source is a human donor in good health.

CDR3 in DNA: TGTGCCAGTAGATCAAACACTGAAGCTTTCTTT. Amino acid sequence: CASRSNTEAFF. The J gene is TRBJ1-1, the V gene TRBV19; no reliable D call. The length of the CDR3 is 11 residues. Germline loops: CDR1 LNHDA, CDR2 SQIVND (reference sequence). Trimming took off 6 bases at V and 2 bases at J, with 4 bases between the two ends.

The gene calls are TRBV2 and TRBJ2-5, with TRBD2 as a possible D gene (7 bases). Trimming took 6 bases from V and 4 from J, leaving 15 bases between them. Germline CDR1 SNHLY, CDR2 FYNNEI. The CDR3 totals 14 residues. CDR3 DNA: TGTGCCAGCAGCTGGGCGGGGGCCGGAGAGACCCAGTACTTC. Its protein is CASSWAGAGETQYF.

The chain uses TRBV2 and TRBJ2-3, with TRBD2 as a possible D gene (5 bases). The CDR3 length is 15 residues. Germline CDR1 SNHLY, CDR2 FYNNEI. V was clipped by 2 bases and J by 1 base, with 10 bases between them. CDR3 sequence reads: CASSEYGRGTDTQYF. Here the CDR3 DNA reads TGTGCCAGCAGTGAATACGGGCGGGGCACAGATACGCAGTATTTT.

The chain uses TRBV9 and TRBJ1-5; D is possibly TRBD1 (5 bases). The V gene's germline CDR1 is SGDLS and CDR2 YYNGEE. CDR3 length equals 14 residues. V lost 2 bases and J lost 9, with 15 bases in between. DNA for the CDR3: TGTGCCAGCAGCGTGGGGACCGGGGGGGGGCCCCAGCATTTT. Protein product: CASSVGTGGGPQHF.

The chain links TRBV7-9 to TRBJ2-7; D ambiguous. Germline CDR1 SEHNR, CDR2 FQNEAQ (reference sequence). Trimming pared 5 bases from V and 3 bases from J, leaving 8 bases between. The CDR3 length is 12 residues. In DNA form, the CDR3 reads TGTGCCAGCAGCGTCAACAGCTACGAGCAGTACTTC. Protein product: CASSVNSYEQYF.

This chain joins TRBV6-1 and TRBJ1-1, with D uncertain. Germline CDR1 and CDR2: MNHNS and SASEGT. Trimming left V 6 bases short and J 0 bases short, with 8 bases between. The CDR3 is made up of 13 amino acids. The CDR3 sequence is CASSVELNTEAFF. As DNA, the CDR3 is TGTGCCAGCAGCGTAGAGCTGAACACTGAAGCTTTCTTT.

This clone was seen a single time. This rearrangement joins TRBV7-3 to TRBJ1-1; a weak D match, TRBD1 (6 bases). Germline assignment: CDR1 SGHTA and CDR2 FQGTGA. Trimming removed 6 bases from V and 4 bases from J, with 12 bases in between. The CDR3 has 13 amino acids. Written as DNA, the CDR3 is TGTGCCAGCAGTCCAGGGGTGGCCACTGAAGCTTTCTTT. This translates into CASSPGVATEAFF. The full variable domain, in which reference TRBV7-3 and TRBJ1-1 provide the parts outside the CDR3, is GAGVSQTPSNKVTEKGKYVELRCDPISGHTALYWYRQSLGQGPEFLIYFQGTGAADDSGLPNDRFFAVRPEGSVSTLKIQRTERGDSAVYLCASSPGVATEAFFGQGTRLTVV.

The CDR3 DNA is TGTGCCAGCAGCCCTAGACAGGGGTACGAGCAGTACTTC. Amino acid sequence: CASSPRQGYEQYF. The chain joins TRBV9 to TRBJ2-7; 8 bases are a match to TRBD1. The J segment lost 4 bases and the V segment lost 4 bases, leaving 4 bases of the junction unmatched. Germline V gives CDR1 SGDLS, CDR2 YYNGEE. CDR3 length equals 13 residues.

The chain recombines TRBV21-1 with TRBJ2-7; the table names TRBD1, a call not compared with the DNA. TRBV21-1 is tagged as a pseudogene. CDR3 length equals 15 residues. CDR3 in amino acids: CASSQTGGPTYEQYF. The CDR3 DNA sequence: TGTGCCAGCAGCCAAACAGGGGGCCCCACCTACGAGCAGTACTTC.

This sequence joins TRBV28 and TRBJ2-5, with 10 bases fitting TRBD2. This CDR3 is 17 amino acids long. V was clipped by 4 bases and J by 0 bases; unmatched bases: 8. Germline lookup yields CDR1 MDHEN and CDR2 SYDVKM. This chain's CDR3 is CASSSIAGGRYQETQYF. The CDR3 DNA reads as TGTGCCAGCAGTTCTATAGCGGGAGGCCGGTACCAAGAGACCCAGTACTTC.

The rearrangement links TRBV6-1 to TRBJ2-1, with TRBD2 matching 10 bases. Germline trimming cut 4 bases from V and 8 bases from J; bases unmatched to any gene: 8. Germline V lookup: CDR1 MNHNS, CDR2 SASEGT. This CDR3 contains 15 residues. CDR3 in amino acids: CASSGPSGRIYEQFF. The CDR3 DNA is TGTGCCAGCAGTGGTCCTAGCGGGAGAATCTATGAGCAGTTCTTC.

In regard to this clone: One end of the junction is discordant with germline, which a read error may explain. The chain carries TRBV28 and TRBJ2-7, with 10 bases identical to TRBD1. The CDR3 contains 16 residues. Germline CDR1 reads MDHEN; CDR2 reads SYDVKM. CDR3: CTSSPPGQGIPYEQYF. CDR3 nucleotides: TGTACCAGCAGTCCTCCGGGACAGGGGATTCCGTACGAGCAGTACTTC. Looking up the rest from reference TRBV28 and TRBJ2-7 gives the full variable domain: DVKVTQSSRYLVKRTGEKVFLECVQDMDHENMFWYRQDPGLGLRLIYFSYDVKMKEKGDIPEGYSVSREKKERFSLILESASTNQTSMYLCTSSPPGQGIPYEQYFGPGTRLTVT.

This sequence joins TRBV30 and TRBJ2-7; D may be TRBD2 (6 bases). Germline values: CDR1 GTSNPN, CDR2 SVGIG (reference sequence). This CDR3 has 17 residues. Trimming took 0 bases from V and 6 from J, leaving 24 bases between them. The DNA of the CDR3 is TGTGCCTGGAGTGTCTGGAGGGCCACCGGGTCCATTCGCGAGCAGTACTTC. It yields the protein CAWSVWRATGSIREQYF.

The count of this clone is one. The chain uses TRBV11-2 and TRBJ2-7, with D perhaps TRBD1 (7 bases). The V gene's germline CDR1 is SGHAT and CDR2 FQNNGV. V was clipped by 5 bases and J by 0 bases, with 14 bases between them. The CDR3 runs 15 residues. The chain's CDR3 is CASSPQGGSSYEQYF. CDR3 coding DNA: TGTGCCAGCAGCCCTCAGGGGGGAAGCTCCTACGAGCAGTACTTC.

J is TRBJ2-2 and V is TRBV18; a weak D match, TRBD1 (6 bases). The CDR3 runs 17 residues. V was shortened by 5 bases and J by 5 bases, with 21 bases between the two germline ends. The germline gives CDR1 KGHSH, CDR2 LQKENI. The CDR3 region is CASSSRLHRAKTGELFF. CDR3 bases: TGTGCCAGCTCATCGAGGCTGCACAGGGCCAAAACCGGGGAGCTGTTTTTT.

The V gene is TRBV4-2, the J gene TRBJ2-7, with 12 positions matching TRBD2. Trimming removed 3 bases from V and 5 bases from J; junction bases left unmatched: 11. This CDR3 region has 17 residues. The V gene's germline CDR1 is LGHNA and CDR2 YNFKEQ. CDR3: CASSQIVQLAGGHEQYF. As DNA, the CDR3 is TGTGCCAGCAGCCAGATTGTGCAACTAGCGGGAGGTCACGAGCAGTACTTC.

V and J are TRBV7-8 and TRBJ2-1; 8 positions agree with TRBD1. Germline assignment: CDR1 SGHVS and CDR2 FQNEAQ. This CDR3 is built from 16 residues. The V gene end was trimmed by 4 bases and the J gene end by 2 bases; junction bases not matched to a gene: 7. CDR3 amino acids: CASSSTRTGPYNEQFF. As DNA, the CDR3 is TGTGCCAGCAGCTCTACGAGGACAGGGCCCTACAATGAGCAGTTCTTC.

The CDR3 coding sequence is TGTGCCAGCAGACAGGGTGGAGGAACTGAAGCTTTCTTT. This codes for CASRQGGGTEAFF. The V call is TRBV11-2, the J call TRBJ1-1; tentatively, D is TRBD1 (6 bases). Germline-derived CDR1 and CDR2 are SGHAT and FQNNGV. Trimming removed 6 bases from V and 5 bases from J, with 13 bases in between. The CDR3 is 13 amino acids. The full variable domain, completed using reference TRBV11-2 and TRBJ1-1, is EAGVAQSPRYKIIEKRQSVAFWCNPISGHATLYWYQQILGQGPKLLIQFQNNGVVDDSQLPKDRFSAERLKGVDSTLKIQPAKLEDSAVYLCASRQGGGTEAFFGQGTRLTVV.

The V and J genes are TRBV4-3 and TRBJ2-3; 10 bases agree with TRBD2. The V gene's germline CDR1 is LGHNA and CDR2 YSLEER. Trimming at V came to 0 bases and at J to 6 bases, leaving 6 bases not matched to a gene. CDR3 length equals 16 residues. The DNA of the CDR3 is TGCGCCAGCAGCCAAGAAGCGCTAGCGGGAGCCGATACGCAGTATTTT. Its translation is CASSQEALAGADTQYF.

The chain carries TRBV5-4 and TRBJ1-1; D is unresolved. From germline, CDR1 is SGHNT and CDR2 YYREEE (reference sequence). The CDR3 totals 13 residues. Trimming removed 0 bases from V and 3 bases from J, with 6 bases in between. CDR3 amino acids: CASSLELDTEAFF. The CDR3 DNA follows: TGTGCCAGCAGCTTGGAGTTAGACACTGAAGCTTTCTTT.

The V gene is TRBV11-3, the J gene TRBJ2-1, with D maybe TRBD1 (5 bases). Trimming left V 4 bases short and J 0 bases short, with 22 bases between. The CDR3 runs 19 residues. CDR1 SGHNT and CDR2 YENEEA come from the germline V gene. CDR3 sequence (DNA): TGTGCCAGCAGCTCATCGTCTTGGGGCCGCTCTAGCTCCTACAATGAGCAGTTCTTC. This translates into CASSSSSWGRSSSYNEQFF.

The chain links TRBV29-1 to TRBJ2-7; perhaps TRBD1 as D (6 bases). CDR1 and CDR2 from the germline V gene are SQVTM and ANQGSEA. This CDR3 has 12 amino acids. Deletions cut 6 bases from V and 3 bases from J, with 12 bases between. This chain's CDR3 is CSVGTFDYEQYF. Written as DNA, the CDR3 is TGCAGCGTGGGGACATTTGACTACGAGCAGTACTTC.

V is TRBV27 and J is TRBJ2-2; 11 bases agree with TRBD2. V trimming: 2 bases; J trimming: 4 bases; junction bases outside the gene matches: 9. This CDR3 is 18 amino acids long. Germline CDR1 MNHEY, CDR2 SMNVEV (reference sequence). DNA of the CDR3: TGTGCCAGCAGTTTAGTAATGGGACTAGCGGAAAGCACCGGGGAGCTGTTTTTT. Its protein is CASSLVMGLAESTGELFF.